The rows below give T cell receptor beta chains drawn from one sample of a study of T cell responses to AZD1222 COVID-19 vaccine. TCRdb's table, derived via immunoSEQ multiplex PCR, lists solely in-frame clones and lacks some. The sample includes 70,000 to 95,000 clones, 88% of them seen just once. Source: peripheral blood, taken 28 days after the second AZD1222 dose. The origin of the receptors is an adult who received the AZD1222 COVID-19 vaccine. CDR3s include the opening cysteine and the closing phenylalanine or tryptophan. Fields, in order: D gene, clone size, V gene, J gene, CDR3 length, CDR3 DNA, CDR3 protein. D genes are given only for firm matches. Where a row states a size, it is once, few, many or the class of an expanded clone; other rows omit it.

D gene: TRBD2; clone size: .; V gene: TRBV7-2; J gene: TRBJ2-5; CDR3 length: 16; CDR3 DNA: TGTGCCAGCAGCTTTGGACTAGCGGGATATCGGGAGACCCAGTACTTC; CDR3 protein: CASSFGLAGYRETQYF
D gene: .; clone size: .; V gene: TRBV18; J gene: TRBJ1-1; CDR3 length: 13; CDR3 DNA: TGTGCCAGCTCACCGGGGTTGAACACTGAAGCTTTCTTT; CDR3 protein: CASSPGLNTEAFF
D gene: .; clone size: once; V gene: TRBV4-2; J gene: TRBJ2-7; CDR3 length: 15; CDR3 DNA: TGTGCCAGCAGCCAAGATCCAGCGATTTCTAGAGAGCAGTACTTC; CDR3 protein: CASSQDPAISREQYF
D gene: .; clone size: .; V gene: TRBV11-2; J gene: TRBJ2-3; CDR3 length: 17; CDR3 DNA: TGTGCCAGCAGCTTAGTCTTGGGGGGAGTGGGGGCAGATACGCAGTATTTT; CDR3 protein: CASSLVLGGVGADTQYF
D gene: .; clone size: .; V gene: TRBV29-1; J gene: TRBJ1-1; CDR3 length: 15; CDR3 DNA: TGCAGCGTCCTCCGGGGATTTAATCCGAACACTGAAGCTTTCTTT; CDR3 protein: CSVLRGFNPNTEAFF
D gene: .; clone size: .; V gene: TRBV2; J gene: TRBJ1-2; CDR3 length: 10; CDR3 DNA: TGTGCCAGCAGGCAAGAGGGCTACACCTTC; CDR3 protein: CASRQEGYTF
D gene: .; clone size: once; V gene: TRBV19; J gene: TRBJ1-5; CDR3 length: 15; CDR3 DNA: TGTGCCAGTAGTGAAGGAGACAGCGTCAATCAGCCCCAGCATTTT; CDR3 protein: CASSEGDSVNQPQHF
D gene: TRBD2; clone size: .; V gene: TRBV7-9; J gene: TRBJ2-7; CDR3 length: 18; CDR3 DNA: TGTGCCAGCAGCTTAGGTCGACTAGCGGGAGTCCGGGGAGGCGAGCAGTACTTC; CDR3 protein: CASSLGRLAGVRGGEQYF
D gene: .; clone size: .; V gene: TRBV27; J gene: TRBJ2-7; CDR3 length: 13; CDR3 DNA: TGTGCCAGCAGTTTTCAGGACACCTACGAGCAGTACTTC; CDR3 protein: CASSFQDTYEQYF
D gene: .; clone size: .; V gene: TRBV3-1/TRBV3-2; J gene: TRBJ2-4; CDR3 length: 15; CDR3 DNA: TGTGCCAGCAGCCAAGGGCAATCAGGCCGGTCCTTTCAGTACTTC; CDR3 protein: CASSQGQSGRSFQYF
D gene: .; clone size: .; V gene: TRBV11-3; J gene: TRBJ1-1; CDR3 length: 14; CDR3 DNA: TGTGCCAGCAGCTTAGAAGGGGCGCGAACTGAAGCTTTCTTT; CDR3 protein: CASSLEGARTEAFF
D gene: .; clone size: .; V gene: TRBV4-3; J gene: TRBJ2-2; CDR3 length: 13; CDR3 DNA: TGCGCCAGCAGCCAGGAACAGATTGGGGAGCTGTTTTTT; CDR3 protein: CASSQEQIGELFF
D gene: .; clone size: .; V gene: TRBV19; J gene: TRBJ1-2; CDR3 length: 11; CDR3 DNA: TGTGCCAGTAGTATCCGGCGGGGCTACACCTTC; CDR3 protein: CASSIRRGYTF
D gene: .; clone size: .; V gene: TRBV10-1; J gene: TRBJ1-6; CDR3 length: 14; CDR3 DNA: TGCGCCAGCAGTGCCCCCCGAGGATATTCACCCCTCCACTTT; CDR3 protein: CASSAPRGYSPLHF
D gene: TRBD1; clone size: .; V gene: TRBV6-5; J gene: TRBJ1-2; CDR3 length: 15; CDR3 DNA: TGTGCCAGCAGTTCGCCGGGACAGGGACGTAGTGGCTACACCTTC; CDR3 protein: CASSSPGQGRSGYTF
D gene: .; clone size: .; V gene: TRBV21-1; J gene: TRBJ2-3; CDR3 length: 14; CDR3 DNA: TGTGCCAGCAGCAAAACCGGGGGTGCAGATACGCAGTATTTT; CDR3 protein: CASSKTGGADTQYF
D gene: TRBD2; clone size: once; V gene: TRBV30; J gene: TRBJ2-3; CDR3 length: 17; CDR3 DNA: TGTGCCTGGAATGACCCGTACTCTAGCGGATGGACAGATACGCAGTATTTT; CDR3 protein: CAWNDPYSSGWTDTQYF
D gene: .; clone size: .; V gene: TRBV29-1; J gene: TRBJ2-7; CDR3 length: 14; CDR3 DNA: TGCAGCGCTGCCCTACAGGGCGTCTCCTACGAGCAGTACTTC; CDR3 protein: CSAALQGVSYEQYF
D gene: .; clone size: .; V gene: TRBV4-1; J gene: TRBJ1-6; CDR3 length: 16; CDR3 DNA: TGCGCCAGCAGCCAAGATACAGGAGTCTATAATTCACCCCTCCACTTT; CDR3 protein: CASSQDTGVYNSPLHF
D gene: .; clone size: once; V gene: TRBV14; J gene: TRBJ2-2; CDR3 length: 14; CDR3 DNA: TGTGCCAGCAGCCAAGATCTGATCACCGGGGAGCTGTTTTTT; CDR3 protein: CASSQDLITGELFF
D gene: .; clone size: .; V gene: TRBV11-3; J gene: TRBJ2-1; CDR3 length: 12; CDR3 DNA: TGTGCCAGCAGCTCCCCCTACAATGAGCAGTTCTTC; CDR3 protein: CASSSPYNEQFF
D gene: TRBD2; clone size: .; V gene: TRBV18; J gene: TRBJ2-1; CDR3 length: 15; CDR3 DNA: TGTGCCAGCTCACCACCAGGACTAGCGGGATGGGAGCAGTTCTTC; CDR3 protein: CASSPPGLAGWEQFF
D gene: .; clone size: .; V gene: TRBV5-1; J gene: TRBJ2-2; CDR3 length: 15; CDR3 DNA: TGCGCCAGCAGACCAAGACTAGGCAGCACCGGGGAGCTGTTTTTT; CDR3 protein: CASRPRLGSTGELFF
D gene: TRBD2; clone size: .; V gene: TRBV6-1; J gene: TRBJ2-7; CDR3 length: 15; CDR3 DNA: TGTGCCAGCAGTGAAGCTGGGGGGGTTCCCTACGAGCAGTACTTC; CDR3 protein: CASSEAGGVPYEQYF
D gene: TRBD1; clone size: .; V gene: TRBV11-2; J gene: TRBJ1-1; CDR3 length: 15; CDR3 DNA: TGTGCCAGCAGCTACCGGACAGGGGGCCCCCATGAAGCTTTCTTT; CDR3 protein: CASSYRTGGPHEAFF
D gene: TRBD2; clone size: .; V gene: TRBV6-2/TRBV6-3; J gene: TRBJ2-1; CDR3 length: 17; CDR3 DNA: TGTGCCAGCAGTTACTCCCCGACTAGCGGGATTTACAATGAGCAGTTCTTC; CDR3 protein: CASSYSPTSGIYNEQFF
D gene: .; clone size: .; V gene: TRBV7-8; J gene: TRBJ1-2; CDR3 length: 13; CDR3 DNA: TGTGCCAGCAGCCCAGGGACGGACTATGGCTACACCTTC; CDR3 protein: CASSPGTDYGYTF
D gene: .; clone size: .; V gene: TRBV29-1; J gene: TRBJ2-2; CDR3 length: 12; CDR3 DNA: TGCAGCGTTGGGAGACAGACCGGGGAGCTGTTTTTT; CDR3 protein: CSVGRQTGELFF
D gene: .; clone size: .; V gene: TRBV13; J gene: TRBJ1-1; CDR3 length: 11; CDR3 DNA: TGTGCCAGCAGTCACGGGTTTGAAGCTTTCTTT; CDR3 protein: CASSHGFEAFF
D gene: .; clone size: .; V gene: TRBV19; J gene: TRBJ1-5; CDR3 length: 18; CDR3 DNA: TGTGCCAGTAGTATAATCGGCCGGGCCGCTAATAGCAATCAGCCCCAGCATTTT; CDR3 protein: CASSIIGRAANSNQPQHF
D gene: .; clone size: once; V gene: TRBV6-2/TRBV6-3; J gene: TRBJ1-1; CDR3 length: 13; CDR3 DNA: TGTGCCAGCAGTTACCCACCCCCCACTGAAGCTTTCTTT; CDR3 protein: CASSYPPPTEAFF
D gene: .; clone size: .; V gene: TRBV18; J gene: TRBJ2-5; CDR3 length: 16; CDR3 DNA: TGTGCCAGCTCACCACCTGTGCGGGGTTTAGGAGAGACCCAGTACTTC; CDR3 protein: CASSPPVRGLGETQYF
D gene: TRBD2; clone size: .; V gene: TRBV30; J gene: TRBJ2-1; CDR3 length: 14; CDR3 DNA: TGTGCGGGAGGGGCTAGCGGGAGGGGGTATGAGCAGTTCTTC; CDR3 protein: CAGGASGRGYEQFF
D gene: .; clone size: .; V gene: TRBV7-8; J gene: TRBJ1-2; CDR3 length: 17; CDR3 DNA: TGTGCCAGCAGCTTTGCGGCAGGCTCGCTCGAAAACTATGGCTACACCTTC; CDR3 protein: CASSFAAGSLENYGYTF
D gene: .; clone size: .; V gene: TRBV30; J gene: TRBJ1-1; CDR3 length: 14; CDR3 DNA: TGTGCCTGGAGGGGCGGGACATTGAACACTGAAGCTTTCTTT; CDR3 protein: CAWRGGTLNTEAFF
D gene: TRBD2; clone size: .; V gene: TRBV5-5; J gene: TRBJ2-3; CDR3 length: 16; CDR3 DNA: TGTGCCAGCAGCATGAGGGGGCTAGCGGGAGATGGTACGCAGTATTTT; CDR3 protein: CASSMRGLAGDGTQYF
D gene: .; clone size: .; V gene: TRBV20-1; J gene: TRBJ2-1; CDR3 length: 11; CDR3 DNA: TGCAGTGCTAGTCGAGTCAATGAGCAGTTCTTC; CDR3 protein: CSASRVNEQFF
D gene: TRBD1; clone size: .; V gene: TRBV6-2/TRBV6-3; J gene: TRBJ2-2; CDR3 length: 15; CDR3 DNA: TGTGCCAGCAGTATAGGGACAGGGCTCACCGGGGAGCTGTTTTTT; CDR3 protein: CASSIGTGLTGELFF
D gene: TRBD2; clone size: .; V gene: TRBV12-3/TRBV12-4; J gene: TRBJ2-1; CDR3 length: 13; CDR3 DNA: TGTGCCAGCAGTTATCGGGAGGGCGGTGAGCAGTTCTTC; CDR3 protein: CASSYREGGEQFF